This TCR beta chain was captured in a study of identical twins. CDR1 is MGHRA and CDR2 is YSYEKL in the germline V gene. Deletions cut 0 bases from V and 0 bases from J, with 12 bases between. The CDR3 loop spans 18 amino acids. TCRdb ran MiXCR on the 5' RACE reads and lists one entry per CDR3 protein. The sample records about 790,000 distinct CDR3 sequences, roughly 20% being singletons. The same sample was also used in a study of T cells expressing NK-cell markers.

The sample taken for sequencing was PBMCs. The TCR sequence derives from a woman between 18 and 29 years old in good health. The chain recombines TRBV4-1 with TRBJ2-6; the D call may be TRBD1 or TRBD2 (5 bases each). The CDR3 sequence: CASSQDRGTFSGANVLTF. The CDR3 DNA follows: TGCGCCAGCAGCCAAGATCGGGGCACTTTCTCTGGGGCCAACGTCCTGACTTTC.